This T cell receptor beta chain was identified in a study of OX40 agonist ivuxolimab in advanced cancers. Study-wide points: Determination of antigen specificity was not performed for the expanded peripheral T cells. Both blood CD4+ and CD8+ T cells showed clonal growth by week 6 at 0.1 to 3.0 mg/kg.

Germline V CDR1 and CDR2: SGHNT, YYREEE (reference sequence). The length of the CDR3 is 14 residues. The V and J ends lost 3 bases and 0 bases respectively, with 10 bases between them. Patients were ruled out by autoimmune disease history or systemic immunosuppression. Concerning this clone: Antigen unknown.

The method was immunoSEQ multiplex PCR; TCRdb's version includes in-frame clones alone and lacks a portion of them. The sample carries under 45,000 clones, 75% to 90% recorded once. Specimen: CD4+ or CD8+ T cells sorted from blood, collected in a trial of the OX40 agonist ivuxolimab. The V call is TRBV5-4, the J call TRBJ2-7, with D hard to call. This TCR was sampled from an adult with an advanced solid tumor such as melanoma, head and neck, liver or kidney cancer. The CDR3 DNA reads as TGTGCCAGCAGCTCCTACATTAGCTCCTACGAGCAGTACTTC. Protein sequence: CASSSYISSYEQYF.